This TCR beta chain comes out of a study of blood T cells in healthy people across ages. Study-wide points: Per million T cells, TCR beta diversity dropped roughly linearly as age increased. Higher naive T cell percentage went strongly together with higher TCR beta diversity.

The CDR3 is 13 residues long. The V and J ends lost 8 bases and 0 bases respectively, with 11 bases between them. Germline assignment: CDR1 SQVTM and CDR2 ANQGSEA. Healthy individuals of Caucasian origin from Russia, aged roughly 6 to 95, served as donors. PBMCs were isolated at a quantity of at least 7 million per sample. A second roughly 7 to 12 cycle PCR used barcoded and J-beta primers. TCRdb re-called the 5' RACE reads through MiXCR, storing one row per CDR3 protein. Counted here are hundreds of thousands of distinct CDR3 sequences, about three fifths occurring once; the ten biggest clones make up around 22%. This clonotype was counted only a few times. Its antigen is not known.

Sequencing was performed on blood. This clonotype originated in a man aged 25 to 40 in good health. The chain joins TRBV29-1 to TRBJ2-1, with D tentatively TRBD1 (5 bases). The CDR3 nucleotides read TGCAGCTACCGGACACTCTCCTACAATGAGCAGTTCTTC. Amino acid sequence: CSYRTLSYNEQFF.